Here is one T cell receptor (beta chain) with its context. The junction departs from the called germline gene at one end, perhaps through a read error. This specimen comes from a study of cytomegalovirus exposure and HLA in healthy donors. This PCR relied on a set of 60 Vbeta primers and 13 Jbeta primers. Assay: immunoSEQ multiplex PCR; the TCRdb copy retains only in-frame clones and omits some. The sample has 190,000 or so clones, 79% seen once. There are 12 residues in the CDR3. In germline, CDR1 is SGDLS, CDR2 YYNGEE. The material sequenced was PBMCs. J is TRBJ1-6 and V is TRBV9; D remains ambiguous. This TCR came from a male donor in good health and CMV-seropositive. CDR3 loop: CVSSVNNSPLHF. The CDR3, as DNA: TGTGTCAGCAGCGTTAATAATTCACCCCTCCACTTT.